These 21 T cell receptor beta chains were all obtained from the same sample, sequenced in a study of blood T cell repertoires in COVID-19. Profiled with immunoSEQ multiplex PCR; TCRdb holds only in-frame clones, not every one. This table has about 200,000 clones, 80% to 85% appearing once. What was sequenced was PBMCs or T cells enriched from blood (not recorded which). These receptor sequences come from a man aged 40-49 years who had recovered from COVID-19.

V is TRBV9 and J is TRBJ1-3, with D perhaps matching TRBD1 (5 bases). Trimming pared 0 bases from V and 4 bases from J, leaving 11 bases between. Germline CDR1 SGDLS, CDR2 YYNGEE. CDR3 size: 15 residues. The CDR3 bases are TGTGCCAGCAGCGTAGATCAGGGTTCGGGAAACACCATATATTTT. Amino acids: CASSVDQGSGNTIYF.

V gene TRBV6-5 combines with J gene TRBJ2-1, with 10 bases lining up with TRBD2. The J segment lost 4 bases and the V segment lost 7 bases, leaving 7 bases of the junction unmatched. Germline loops: CDR1 MNHEY, CDR2 SVGAGI. The CDR3 sequence is 15 residues long. This chain's CDR3 is CASTTLAGTYNEQFF. As DNA, the CDR3 is TGTGCCAGCACCACACTAGCGGGGACGTACAATGAGCAGTTCTTC.

The chain carries TRBV24-1 and TRBJ2-3; 11 nucleotides line up with TRBD2. V lost 4 bases, J lost 3 bases, and 5 bases stayed unmatched. The length of the CDR3 is 16 residues. Looked up from germline, CDR1 is KGHDR and CDR2 is SFDVKD. The CDR3: CATSDATSGGTDTQYF. The DNA of the CDR3 is TGTGCCACCAGTGACGCTACTAGCGGGGGAACAGATACGCAGTATTTT.

The rearrangement links TRBV11-2 to TRBJ2-5; tentative D call: TRBD1 (5 bases). CDR3 length equals 15 residues. Germline-derived CDR1 and CDR2 are SGHAT and FQNNGV. V lost 2 bases and J 4 bases, leaving 14 bases between the germline ends. Here the CDR3 reads CASSLMTAERETQYF. The CDR3 DNA follows: TGTGCCAGCAGCTTAATGACAGCCGAGAGAGAGACCCAGTACTTC.

This chain links TRBV4-1 with TRBJ1-1; 10 bases are a match to TRBD1. CDR1 is MGHRA, CDR2 YSYEKL, per germline. V lost 4 bases, J lost 0 bases, and 11 bases stayed unmatched. This CDR3 has 18 amino acids. CDR3 in amino acids: CASSPQTGTGDMNTEAFF. In DNA form, the CDR3 reads TGCGCCAGCAGCCCTCAGACTGGGACAGGGGACATGAACACTGAAGCTTTCTTT.

This clone was detected only once. The chain uses TRBV3-1 (or the pseudogene TRBV3-2) and TRBJ1-6, with 8 bases fitting TRBD1. In germline, CDR1 is LGHDT, CDR2 YNNKEL (reference sequence). Trimming removed 3 bases from V and 9 bases from J; junction bases left unmatched: 10. The CDR3 loop spans 16 amino acids. CDR3 coding DNA: TGTGCCAGCAGCCAGGCAGACAGGGGCAACATTTCACCCCTCCACTTT. Amino acid sequence: CASSQADRGNISPLHF.

The chain couples TRBV12-3 or TRBV12-4 to TRBJ1-2; TRBD1 might be the D (5 bases). The ends were cut back, 3 bases at V and 12 bases at J, with 14 bases in the middle. There are 12 residues in the CDR3. This CDR3 reads CASSFTGKADTF. The CDR3 DNA reads as TGTGCCAGCAGTTTTACAGGAAAGGCTGACACCTTC.

The chain employs TRBV5-1 and TRBJ1-1, with TRBD1 as a possible D gene (6 bases). The CDR3 spans 15 residues. The germline CDR1 and CDR2 sequences are SGHRS and YFSETQ. V was trimmed by 4 bases and J by 1 base, leaving 14 bases between them. The chain's CDR3 is CASSPDLQGNTEAFF. In DNA form, the CDR3 reads TGCGCCAGCAGCCCGGACCTACAGGGGAACACTGAAGCTTTCTTT.

This rearrangement joins TRBV6-5 to TRBJ1-4; the D gene is possibly TRBD1 (5 bases). The CDR3 has 11 amino acids. Looked up from germline, CDR1 is MNHEY and CDR2 is SVGAGI. The V and J ends lost 8 bases and 16 bases respectively, with 17 bases between them. CDR3 in amino acids: CASGTGWARFF. The CDR3 region has the DNA TGTGCCAGCGGTACAGGTTGGGCCCGGTTTTTT.

This chain uses TRBV19 with TRBJ1-1; 8 bases align to TRBD1. The CDR3 is 16 amino acids. The germline CDR1 and CDR2 sequences are LNHDA and SQIVND (reference sequence). Germline trimming cut 5 bases from V and 0 bases from J; bases unmatched to any gene: 8. The CDR3 bases are TGTGCCAGTAGTTCGTCCCGGGACAGGTTGAACACTGAAGCTTTCTTT. This sequence encodes CASSSSRDRLNTEAFF.

The CDR3 spells CASSIERDTEAFF. The CDR3 DNA reads TGTGCCAGTAGTATTGAGAGGGACACTGAAGCTTTCTTT. V is TRBV19 and J is TRBJ1-1; D is undetermined. CDR3 length: 13 amino acids. Germline V gene lookup returns CDR1 LNHDA and CDR2 SQIVND (reference sequence). V was pared by 3 bases and J by 3 bases, with 8 bases between.

This chain's CDR3 is CASSFWEETEAFF. In DNA form, the CDR3 reads TGTGCCAGCAGTTTTTGGGAGGAGACTGAAGCTTTCTTT. The chain has TRBV28 and TRBJ1-1; D gene uncertain. The CDR3 has 13 residues. Germline values: CDR1 MDHEN, CDR2 SYDVKM. Trimming took off 3 bases at V and 5 bases at J, with 10 bases between the two ends.

V and J are TRBV10-3 and TRBJ1-1; D remains unclear. The length of the CDR3 is 11 residues. V gave up 7 bases and J gave up 3 bases, with 6 bases separating them. Germline CDR1 is ENHRY and CDR2 is SYGVKD. CDR3 region: CAITSDTEAFF. The CDR3, as DNA: TGTGCCATCACCAGTGACACTGAAGCTTTCTTT.

V usage is TRBV6-4 and J usage is TRBJ2-3; 9 bases fit TRBD2. The CDR3 totals 15 residues. Germline V lookup: CDR1 MRHNA, CDR2 SNTAGT. V was pared by 3 bases and J by 1 base, with 2 bases of the junction left unmatched. For the CDR3, the DNA is TGTGCCAGCAGTGAAATAGCGGGGGGCACAGATACGCAGTATTTT. Amino acid sequence: CASSEIAGGTDTQYF.

This clone has a single count. The chain has TRBV28 and TRBJ2-7, with a tentative D call TRBD1 (7 bases). This CDR3 has 15 amino acids. V was trimmed by 4 bases and J by 7 bases, leaving 20 bases between them. Germline-derived CDR1 and CDR2 are MDHEN and SYDVKM. The CDR3: CASSSPGGNLGEQYF. In nucleotides, the CDR3 is TGTGCCAGCAGTTCCCCAGGGGGGAATCTGGGGGAGCAGTACTTC.

The DNA for the CDR3 is TGTGCCAGCACCCCTAGCGGGCCTATCTCCTACGAGCAGTACTTC. As protein: CASTPSGPISYEQYF. The genes are TRBV28 and TRBJ2-7; the match to TRBD2 covers 8 bases. Germline V gene data show CDR1 as MDHEN and CDR2 as SYDVKM. J was trimmed by 0 bases and V by 7 bases; bases with no gene match: 8. The CDR3 has 15 residues.

V is TRBV4-3 and J is TRBJ1-1, with D hard to call. This CDR3 is 15 amino acids long. The germline V gene encodes CDR1 LGHNA and CDR2 YSLEER. V shed 3 bases and J shed 2 bases, with 13 bases lying between them. The CDR3 reads CASSQGGISNTEAFF. The CDR3 DNA is TGCGCCAGCAGCCAGGGCGGGATATCAAACACTGAAGCTTTCTTT.

The chain employs TRBV28 and TRBJ2-5; tentative D call: TRBD1 (5 bases). The CDR3 spans 15 residues. The germline V gene encodes CDR1 MDHEN and CDR2 SYDVKM. The V gene lost 4 bases and the J gene lost 4 bases, with 16 bases spanning the gap. CDR3 in DNA: TGTGCCAGCAGTTGGGGCCCCTCTGCTTCAGAGACCCAGTACTTC. Its translation: CASSWGPSASETQYF.

The chain has TRBV25-1 and TRBJ1-4; D not resolved. Germline CDR1 is MGHDK and CDR2 is SYGVNS. The CDR3 runs 11 residues. V was shortened by 10 bases and J by 4 bases, with 7 bases between the two germline ends. The CDR3 protein is CATSGNEKLFF. The DNA of the CDR3 is TGTGCCACGTCAGGTAATGAAAAACTGTTTTTT.

CDR3 nucleotides: TGTGCCAGCGAATTAATGGTGAATCAGGGCTTTGGAAACACCATATATTTT. Translated: CASELMVNQGFGNTIYF. J is TRBJ1-3 and V is TRBV2, with D maybe TRBD1 (5 bases). Germline CDR1 reads SNHLY; CDR2 reads FYNNEI. The CDR3 length is 17 residues. V was clipped by 8 bases and J by 3 bases, with 23 bases between them.

This clone appeared a single time. This chain links TRBV6-7 with TRBJ2-5, with TRBD2 matching over 16 bases. TRBV6-7 is assigned to the ORF class and has an uncertain function. Trimming cost V 0 bases and J 7 bases; bases outside gene matches: 23. The CDR3 extends over 23 amino acids. The CDR3 spells CASSYSNHDGTSGGAETYATQYF. The CDR3 DNA follows: TGTGCCAGCAGTTACTCGAATCATGACGGGACTAGCGGGGGGGCCGAAACCTACGCGACCCAGTACTTC.